The next 23 T cell receptor beta chains were all read from a single sample in a study of blood T cell repertoires in COVID-19. Assay used: immunoSEQ multiplex PCR; TCRdb lists only in-frame clones, some missing. The sample lists roughly 34,000 clones; less than 90% were seen once. Input material: peripheral blood. Receptors were obtained from a woman of 80 years or more with active or convalescent COVID-19.

The V gene is TRBV28, the J gene TRBJ2-1, with TRBD1 as a possible D gene (6 bases). The CDR3 totals 18 residues. Germline V lookup: CDR1 MDHEN, CDR2 SYDVKM. Trimming shortened V by 4 bases and J by 0 bases, and 19 bases separated the two germline ends. CDR3 in amino acids: CASSSEEQGLGSYNEQFF. The DNA for the CDR3 is TGTGCCAGCAGTTCCGAAGAGCAGGGGTTGGGCTCCTACAATGAGCAGTTCTTC.

The chain is built from TRBV2 and TRBJ1-1, with D uncertain. V lost 8 bases to trimming and J lost 4 bases, with 8 bases between them. CDR1 is SNHLY, CDR2 FYNNEI, per germline. The CDR3 has 11 residues. CDR3 amino acids: CASVMSTEAFF. The DNA of the CDR3 is TGTGCCAGCGTGATGAGCACTGAAGCTTTCTTT.

The CDR3 loop is CASKKDRAPPSYNEQFF. The CDR3 nucleotides are TGTGCCAGCAAAAAGGACAGGGCCCCACCATCCTACAATGAGCAGTTCTTC. This chain connects TRBV7-8 to TRBJ2-1; 8 bases line up with TRBD1. The junction had 12 bases not matched to a gene; V was cut back by 7 bases and J by 1 base. Germline V CDR1 and CDR2: SGHVS, FQNEAQ. This CDR3 contains 17 residues.

This chain uses TRBV2 with TRBJ1-6; D remains unclear. Trimming removed 2 bases at V and 9 bases at J, with 14 bases between. The CDR3 has 15 residues. Germline V CDR1 and CDR2: SNHLY, FYNNEI. This chain's CDR3 is CASSERTSVGSPLHF. Written as DNA, the CDR3 is TGTGCCAGCAGTGAAAGAACAAGCGTCGGTTCACCCCTCCACTTT.

This clone has only a few counts. This rearrangement joins TRBV7-6 to TRBJ2-1; 13 positions agree with TRBD2. This CDR3 has 17 amino acids. V shed 5 bases, J shed 3 bases, and the junction held 7 bases outside the gene matches. Germline CDR1 reads SGHVS; CDR2 reads FNYEAQ. In DNA form, the CDR3 reads TGTGCCAGCAGCGCCCGACTAGCGGGGGGCCACTACAATGAGCAGTTCTTC. This sequence encodes CASSARLAGGHYNEQFF.

V is TRBV7-2 and J is TRBJ1-2; maybe TRBD1 (6 bases). CDR1 is SGHTA, CDR2 FQGNSA, per germline. The germline V and J ends were trimmed by 6 bases and 6 bases, with 20 bases remaining between them. This CDR3 is 15 amino acids long. The CDR3 sequence: CASRRGILGANGYTF. CDR3 in DNA: TGTGCCAGCAGGAGGGGGATTCTGGGTGCGAATGGCTACACCTTC.

This clone was observed once. This chain joins TRBV6-5 and TRBJ1-6; 7 bases align to TRBD1. The CDR3 loop spans 16 amino acids. V lost 0 bases, J lost 9 bases, and 8 bases stayed unmatched. Per germline, CDR1 MNHEY and CDR2 SVGAGI. The CDR3 DNA follows: TGTGCCAGCAGTTACTCTGGGGGACAGTGGCGTTCACCCCTCCACTTT. Its translation: CASSYSGGQWRSPLHF.

The V gene is TRBV19, the J gene TRBJ1-6; weak D call: TRBD1 (6 bases). Germline assignment: CDR1 LNHDA and CDR2 SQIVND (reference sequence). Trimming left V 9 bases short and J 4 bases short, with 10 bases between. This CDR3 spans 13 amino acids. The CDR3 nucleotides are TGTGCCAGCGGACAGCTTTATAATTCACCCCTCCACTTT. This sequence encodes CASGQLYNSPLHF.

V is TRBV6-5 and J is TRBJ2-5; 10 bases fit TRBD2. The junction had 4 bases not matched to a gene; V was cut back by 2 bases and J by 1 base. This CDR3 comprises 16 residues. Germline V gene sequence: CDR1 MNHEY, CDR2 SVGAGI. The CDR3: CASSYKLAGFQETQYF. The DNA for the CDR3 is TGTGCCAGCAGTTACAAACTAGCGGGGTTCCAAGAGACCCAGTACTTC.

The chain couples TRBV3-1 (or the pseudogene TRBV3-2) to TRBJ1-2; D is uncertain. Per the germline V gene, CDR1 is LGHDT and CDR2 is YNNKEL (reference sequence). The CDR3 covers 13 residues. Trimming removed 1 base at V and 2 bases at J, with 5 bases between. The CDR3 protein is CASSQGRNYGYTF. For the CDR3, the DNA is TGTGCCAGCAGCCAAGGGCGGAACTATGGCTACACCTTC.

The chain has TRBV7-3 and TRBJ2-3; the match to TRBD2 covers 13 bases. CDR3 length: 17 residues. The germline V gene encodes CDR1 SGHTA and CDR2 FQGTGA. The ends lost 1 base at V and 6 bases at J; junction bases unmatched: 7. Here the CDR3 reads CASSLKGLAGAMDTQYF. CDR3 DNA: TGTGCCAGCAGCTTAAAAGGACTAGCGGGGGCCATGGATACGCAGTATTTT.

This sequence joins TRBV20-1 and TRBJ1-1, with D unresolved. Per the germline V gene, CDR1 is DFQATT and CDR2 is SNEGSKA (reference sequence). This CDR3 has 13 residues. V was clipped by 3 bases and J by 0 bases, with 8 bases between them. This CDR3 reads CSASPELNTEAFF. CDR3 nucleotide sequence: TGCAGTGCTAGTCCGGAGCTGAACACTGAAGCTTTCTTT.

The chain recombines TRBV11-1 with TRBJ2-2; D may be TRBD2 (5 bases). Between the trimmed V and J ends, which lost 0 bases and 4 bases, there was a span of 18 bases. CDR3 size: 18 residues. The germline V gene has CDR1 SGHAT and CDR2 FQDESV (reference sequence). As DNA, the CDR3 is TGTGCCAGCAGCTTAGCAAATACGCGTCTAGCCCTCACCGGGGAGCTGTTTTTT. This sequence encodes CASSLANTRLALTGELFF.

V gene TRBV7-2 combines with J gene TRBJ1-4; D unresolved. V was shortened by 5 bases and J by 2 bases, with 15 bases between the two germline ends. This CDR3 comprises 16 residues. Looked up from germline, CDR1 is SGHTA and CDR2 is FQGNSA. CDR3 residues: CASSPEIWQTNEKLFF. The CDR3 DNA is TGTGCCAGCAGCCCCGAAATCTGGCAGACTAATGAAAAACTGTTTTTT.

The chain carries TRBV5-1 and TRBJ2-7; 9 bases are a match to TRBD1. The V segment lost 5 bases and the J segment 6 bases; nucleotides outside the gene matches: 6. This CDR3 comprises 13 residues. The germline CDR1 and CDR2 sequences are SGHRS and YFSETQ. Here the CDR3 DNA reads TGCGCCAGCAGTATGGGACAGGGTGGCGAGCAGTACTTC. It specifies CASSMGQGGEQYF.

The rearrangement uses TRBV5-1 and TRBJ2-7, with 8 bases fitting TRBD1. The CDR3 totals 15 residues. V shed 0 bases and J 3 bases; nucleotides not matched to a gene: 5. The germline V gene encodes CDR1 SGHRS and CDR2 YFSETQ. The CDR3, as DNA: TGCGCCAGCAGCTTGGGACAGGGGTTCGTCTACGAGCAGTACTTC. Translating it yields CASSLGQGFVYEQYF.

V is TRBV15 and J is TRBJ2-5; 9 bases agree with TRBD1. CDR3 size: 15 residues. V lost 5 bases and J lost 5; bases outside the gene matches: 9. Germline loops: CDR1 LNHNV, CDR2 YYDKDF (reference sequence). The CDR3, as DNA: TGTGCCACCAGCCCGCCGAGGACAGGGGATGAGACCCAGTACTTC. It codes for CATSPPRTGDETQYF.

This clone was seen only once. This chain connects TRBV5-3 to TRBJ1-5; TRBD1 might be the D (6 bases). TRBV5-3 is an open reading frame, and its role is uncertain. With 2 bases removed from V and 1 base from J, the gap between germline ends came to 16 bases. The CDR3 runs 17 residues. CDR3 sequence reads: CARSLIQGCTSNQPQHF. The DNA of the CDR3 is TGTGCCAGAAGCTTAATACAGGGTTGTACAAGCAATCAGCCCCAGCATTTT.

V and J are TRBV4-1 and TRBJ2-1, with 7 bases identical to TRBD1. Per the germline V gene, CDR1 is MGHRA and CDR2 is YSYEKL. Trimming cost V 10 bases and J 7 bases; bases outside gene matches: 19. The CDR3 totals 16 residues. The CDR3 DNA is TGCGCCACCAACCTCGAGACAGGGAAGGGCAGGAATGAGCAGTTCTTC. It translates to CATNLETGKGRNEQFF.

V gene TRBV6-1 combines with J gene TRBJ2-2; TRBD1 matches 7 bases. The length of the CDR3 is 16 residues. J was trimmed by 4 bases and V by 2 bases; bases with no gene match: 7. Per germline, CDR1 MNHNS and CDR2 SASEGT. CDR3 sequence (DNA): TGTGCCAGCAGTGAACTGGCAGGGGGTTTCACCGGGGAGCTGTTTTTT. This sequence encodes CASSELAGGFTGELFF.

This chain connects TRBV5-1 to TRBJ1-5; weak D call: TRBD1 (5 bases). CDR1 and CDR2 from the germline V gene are SGHRS and YFSETQ. Between the trimmed V and J ends, which lost 5 bases and 0 bases, there was a span of 12 bases. The CDR3 loop spans 15 amino acids. The CDR3 DNA is TGCGCCAGCAGTCCCGGACACAATAGCAATCAGCCCCAGCATTTT. Translation gives CASSPGHNSNQPQHF.

The chain is built from TRBV24-1 and TRBJ1-2; 9 bases fit TRBD1. The CDR3 totals 14 residues. The junction had 7 bases not matched to a gene; V was cut back by 4 bases and J by 8 bases. Looked up from germline, CDR1 is KGHDR and CDR2 is SFDVKD. For the CDR3, the DNA is TGTGCCACCAGTGACTCCGGGACAGGGTACGGCTACACCTTC. Translated: CATSDSGTGYGYTF.

The rearrangement joins TRBV12-5 to TRBJ1-1; TRBD1 might be the D (6 bases). Germline values: CDR1 LGHNT, CDR2 FRNRAP. Trimming shortened V by 4 bases and J by 8 bases, and 14 bases separated the two germline ends. The CDR3 covers 13 residues. CDR3 DNA sequence: TGTGCTAGTGGTTGGGACACCGACTGGGAAGCTTTCTTT. Residues: CASGWDTDWEAFF.